Below are 8 T cell receptor beta chains sequenced from a single sample in a study of T cells after posttransplantation cyclophosphamide. Sampled 1 year posttransplant, controls received myeloablative marrow transplants, methotrexate and a calcineurin inhibitor. TCRdb's copy holds only in-frame clones and misses some; the assay was immunoSEQ multiplex PCR. The table shows about 9,600 clones, with more than 75% occurring only once. The material sequenced was PBMCs, taken after an allogeneic stem cell transplant with a calcineurin inhibitor and methotrexate. Receptors were obtained from a male patient in his thirties who received an allogeneic stem cell transplant from an unrelated donor, was CMV-positive, and had no GVHD. Certain T cells may be donor cells from the graft.

This chain uses TRBV7-2 with TRBJ2-2, with 9 bases aligning to TRBD2. Germline V gene lookup returns CDR1 SGHTA and CDR2 FQGNSA. V was clipped by 1 base and J by 7 bases; unmatched bases: 4. The CDR3 sequence is 15 residues long. The CDR3 is CASSLGGRAGGELFF. The CDR3 region has the DNA TGTGCCAGCAGCTTAGGCGGGAGGGCCGGCGGGGAGCTGTTTTTT.

The chain has TRBV15 and TRBJ2-7; 7 nucleotides agree with TRBD1. V shed 9 bases and J 0 bases; nucleotides not matched to a gene: 2. Per germline, CDR1 LNHNV and CDR2 YYDKDF (reference sequence). CDR3 size: 12 residues. The CDR3 coding sequence is TGTGCCACTGGGGACAGCTCCTACGAGCAGTACTTC. Translated, it gives CATGDSSYEQYF.

This clone was detected once. This sequence joins TRBV5-1 and TRBJ1-2, with 8 bases matching TRBD1. V shed 1 base, J shed 4 bases, and the junction held 12 bases outside the gene matches. There are 17 residues in the CDR3. Germline V gene data show CDR1 as SGHRS and CDR2 as YFSETQ. CDR3 nucleotides: TGCGCCAGCAGCTTGCGAGCAGGGGGCGATGCACCCTATGGCTACACCTTC. The encoded protein is CASSLRAGGDAPYGYTF.

This clone has a handful of counts. The chain combines TRBV28 with TRBJ1-2; D unresolved. Trimming removed 3 bases at V and 6 bases at J, with 8 bases between. There are 12 residues in the CDR3. Germline V lookup: CDR1 MDHEN, CDR2 SYDVKM. The CDR3 DNA reads TGTGCCAGCAGTTTGGCAGTCAATGGCTACACCTTC. It encodes CASSLAVNGYTF.

V is TRBV5-1 and J is TRBJ2-1; a weak D match, TRBD2 (6 bases). Germline CDR1 reads SGHRS; CDR2 reads YFSETQ. V was trimmed by 0 bases and J by 2 bases, leaving 9 bases between them. The CDR3 totals 15 residues. The CDR3 loop is CASSLELATYNEQFF. CDR3 nucleotide sequence: TGCGCCAGCAGCTTGGAACTAGCCACCTACAATGAGCAGTTCTTC.

The DNA for the CDR3 is TGTGCCAGCTCCCCCGGGACAGGGGTGGCAGAGACCCAGTACTTC. Amino acid sequence: CASSPGTGVAETQYF. V and J are TRBV2 and TRBJ2-5; 10 bases fit TRBD1. V shed 8 bases and J 4 bases; nucleotides not matched to a gene: 10. Germline V lookup: CDR1 SNHLY, CDR2 FYNNEI. CDR3 length equals 15 residues.

The CDR3 nucleotides are TGTGCCAGCATGACTGGTACTTCCACAGATACGCAGTATTTT. It codes for CASMTGTSTDTQYF. The genes are TRBV2 and TRBJ2-3; D is ambiguous. The germline gives CDR1 SNHLY, CDR2 FYNNEI. With 7 bases removed from V and 2 bases from J, the gap between germline ends came to 13 bases. The CDR3 consists of 14 residues.

This clone was seen once. The V gene is TRBV18, the J gene TRBJ1-1; weak D call: TRBD1 (6 bases). V lost 4 bases to trimming and J lost 5 bases, with 14 bases between them. The germline gives CDR1 KGHSH, CDR2 LQKENI. The CDR3 spans 14 residues. CDR3 protein: CASSLQGRDTEAFF. In DNA, the CDR3 is TGTGCCAGCTCACTACAGGGACGGGATACTGAAGCTTTCTTT. Full variable domain (remainder filled in from reference TRBV18 and TRBJ1-1): NAGVMQNPRHLVRRRGQEARLRCSPMKGHSHVYWYRQLPEEGLKFMVYLQKENIIDESGMPKERFSAEFPKEGPSILRIQQVVRGDSAAYFCASSLQGRDTEAFFGQGTRLTVV.